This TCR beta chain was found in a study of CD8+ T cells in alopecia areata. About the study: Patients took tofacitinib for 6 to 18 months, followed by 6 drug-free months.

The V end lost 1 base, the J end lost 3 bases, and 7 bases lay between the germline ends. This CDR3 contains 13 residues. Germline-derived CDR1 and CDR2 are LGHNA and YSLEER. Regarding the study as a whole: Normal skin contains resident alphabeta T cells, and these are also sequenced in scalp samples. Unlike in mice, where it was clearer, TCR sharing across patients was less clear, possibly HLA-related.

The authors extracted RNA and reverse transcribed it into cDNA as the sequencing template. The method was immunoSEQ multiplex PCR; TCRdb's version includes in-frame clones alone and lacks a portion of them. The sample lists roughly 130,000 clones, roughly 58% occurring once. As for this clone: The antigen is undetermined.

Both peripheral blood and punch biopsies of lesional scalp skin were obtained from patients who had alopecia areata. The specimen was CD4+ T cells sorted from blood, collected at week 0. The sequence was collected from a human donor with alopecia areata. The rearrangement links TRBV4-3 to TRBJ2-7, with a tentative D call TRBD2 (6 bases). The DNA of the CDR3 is TGCGCCAGCAGCCAAGTGCGGGGCTACGAGCAGTACTTC. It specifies CASSQVRGYEQYF.